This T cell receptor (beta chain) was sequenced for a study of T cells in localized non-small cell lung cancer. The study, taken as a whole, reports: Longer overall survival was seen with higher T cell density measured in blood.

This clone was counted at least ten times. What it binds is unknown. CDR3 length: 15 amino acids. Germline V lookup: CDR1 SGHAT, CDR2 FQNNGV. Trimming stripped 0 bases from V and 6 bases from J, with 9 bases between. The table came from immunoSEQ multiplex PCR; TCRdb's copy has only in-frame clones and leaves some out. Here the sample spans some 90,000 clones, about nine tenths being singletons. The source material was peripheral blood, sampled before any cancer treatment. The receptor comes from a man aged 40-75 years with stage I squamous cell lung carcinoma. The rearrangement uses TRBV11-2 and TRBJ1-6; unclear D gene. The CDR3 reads CASSLDGKANSPLHF. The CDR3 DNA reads TGTGCCAGCAGCTTAGATGGGAAGGCTAATTCACCCCTCCACTTT.